This T cell receptor beta chain was recorded in a study of beta chain features in type 1 diabetes (dated by TCRdb to the late 2010s). In the study overall: Patients and healthy donors did not differ in mean age, gender distribution, total cell number or subset yield. A total of roughly 110 million sorted cells were examined across all samples, and the number of cells per subset was strongly correlated with RNA yield. In the study, recently diagnosed type 1 diabetes patients and matched healthy donors were compared on the TCRB repertoires of their sorted circulating CD4+ T cell subsets. Naive and central memory subsets were obtained from all 30 or so donors, but regulatory and stem cell-like memory subsets were isolated from only 8 patients and about eight healthy donors. Study-wide findings and limitations: HLA sub-analyses involved small numbers of individuals, so any influence of HLA type on TCRB rearrangement remained unresolved. At VDJ recombination sites, type 1 diabetes patients had fewer insertions and more deleted nucleotides, which implies abnormalities in thymic rearrangement. Type 1 diabetes patients showed a moderate but significant shortening of TCRB CDR3 length in all four CD4+ subsets. Sequencing cDNA rather than genomic DNA could over-represent highly expressing activated cells, although activation and CD3 levels did not differ between groups. PCR may preferentially amplify shorter templates, but because patient and control samples were amplified and corrected together, any resulting skew would affect both groups equally. Naive, central memory and regulatory TCRB repertoires appeared to be more alike among patients than among healthy donors.

A single peripheral blood draw of roughly 0.11 L on average was collected from each donor into heparinised tubes. A BD FACSAria II and a panel including CD45RO, CCR7, CD25, CD127, CD95 and CD27 were used to sort naive, central memory, regulatory and stem cell-like memory CD4+ T cells. All sorted populations exceeded 98% purity. PBMCs were isolated immediately by Lymphoprep density gradient centrifugation and stained directly without culture. So that batch effects would be minimized, each experiment stained and sorted samples in pairs, pairing one healthy donor with one patient. For this clone: Its antigen has not been determined. The input lacks base qualities; no much larger clone sits a single base away.

The High Capacity cDNA Reverse Transcription Kit was used to reverse transcribe all of the isolated RNA, meaning that expressed TCRB transcripts were what got sequenced. Deep immunoSEQ sequencing was performed on naive, central memory and regulatory T cell samples, with an average of roughly 3.5 million total reads per sample. Sorted cells were lysed in RLT buffer and RNA was extracted with DNase-treated RNeasy Micro or Mini kits, depending on cell number. To prevent cross-contamination, every cell subset was processed on its own, while patient and healthy donor samples were processed together. Using the immunoSEQ multiplex PCR, TCRB sequences were amplified from cDNA into 87-bp fragments spanning the CDR3 region. Sequencing of the amplicons was performed on the Illumina HiSeq platform. In the source study's methods: Synthetic template baselines were used to correct PCR bias computationally, reads within Hamming distance 2 were collapsed, and singletons that could not be merged were discarded. Reads were aligned to IMGT to assign V, D and J genes, CDR3 length, and insertions or deletions at six rearrangement sites. Within each subset, clonotype counts were normalized to sorted cell number, after which true diversity and Gini coefficients were computed with the tcR R package. The overlap coefficient, calculated on TCRB nucleotide sequences, was used to measure repertoire sharing. Out-of-frame TCRB sequences from naive cells were analyzed to stand in for the pre-selection repertoire. TCRdb re-hosts the immuneACCESS table, in-frame sequences only. Its copies lack some clones; in the studies checked, an unresolved V gene accounts for under half of them, and the cause for the rest is not known. The DNA was the basis for D and trimming; V, J and clone size are from that table. The sample has about 620,000 clones on record, around 16% of them singletons. About 0.097% of the sample belongs to the ten largest clones.

The CDR3 has 12 amino acids, counting the end cysteine and phenylalanine. Of the read, only the CDR3 DNA is kept; its 36 bases are in frame from base 1. Looking up the germline V gene yields CDR1 MNHEY and CDR2 SVGAGI. Germline trimming: 6 bases from V, 2 bases from J; junction bases outside gene matches: 1. The clonotype was recovered from a man aged 18-30 years in good health. Sequenced material: naive CD4+ T cells from blood. Per the publication, the cell subset or site label means: true naive CD4+ T cells. The V gene is TRBV6-5 and the J gene is TRBJ2-7; TRBD1 lines up with 7 middle nucleotides. The CDR3 loop reads CASRGQPYEQYF. The DNA is TGTGCCAGCAGGGGACAGCCCTACGAGCAGTACTTC.